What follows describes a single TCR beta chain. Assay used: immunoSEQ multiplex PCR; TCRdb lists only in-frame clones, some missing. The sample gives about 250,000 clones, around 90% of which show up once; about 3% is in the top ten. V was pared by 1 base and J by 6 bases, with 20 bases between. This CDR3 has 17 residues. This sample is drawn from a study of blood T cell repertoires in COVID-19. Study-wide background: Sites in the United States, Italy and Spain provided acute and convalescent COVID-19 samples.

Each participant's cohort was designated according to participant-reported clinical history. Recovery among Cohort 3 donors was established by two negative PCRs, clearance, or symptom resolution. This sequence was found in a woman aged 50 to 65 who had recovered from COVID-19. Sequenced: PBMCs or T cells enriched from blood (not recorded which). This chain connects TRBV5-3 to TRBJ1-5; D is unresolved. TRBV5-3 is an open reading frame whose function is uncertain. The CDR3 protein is CARSLLALFIESQPQHF. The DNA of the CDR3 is TGTGCCAGAAGCTTGCTTGCATTGTTTATTGAGAGTCAGCCCCAGCATTTT.